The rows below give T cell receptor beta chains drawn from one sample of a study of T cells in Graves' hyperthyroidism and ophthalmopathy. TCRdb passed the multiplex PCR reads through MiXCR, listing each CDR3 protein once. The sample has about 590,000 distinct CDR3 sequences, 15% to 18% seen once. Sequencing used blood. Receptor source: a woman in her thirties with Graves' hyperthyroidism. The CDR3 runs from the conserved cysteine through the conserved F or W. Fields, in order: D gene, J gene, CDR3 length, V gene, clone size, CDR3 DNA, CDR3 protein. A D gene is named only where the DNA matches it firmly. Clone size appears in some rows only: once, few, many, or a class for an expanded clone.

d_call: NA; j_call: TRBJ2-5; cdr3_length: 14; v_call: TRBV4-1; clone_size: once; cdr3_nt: TGCGCCAGCAGCCAAGTTCCGGGGCTGGAGACCCAGTACTTC; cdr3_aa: CASSQVPGLETQYF
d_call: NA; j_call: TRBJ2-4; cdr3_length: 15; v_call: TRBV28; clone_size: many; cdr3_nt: TGTGCCAGCAGTTTATTATCCGGGGGCGCAGACATTCAGTACTTC; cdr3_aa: CASSLLSGGADIQYF
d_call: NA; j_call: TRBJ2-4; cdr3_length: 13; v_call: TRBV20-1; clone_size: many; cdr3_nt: TGCAGTGCTAGAGAGGATGCCAAAAACATTCAGTACTTC; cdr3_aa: CSAREDAKNIQYF
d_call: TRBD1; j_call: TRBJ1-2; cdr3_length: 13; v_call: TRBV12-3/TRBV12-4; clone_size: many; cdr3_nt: TGTGCCAGCAGATTGGGACAGGGTAGGGGCTACACCTTC; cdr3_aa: CASRLGQGRGYTF
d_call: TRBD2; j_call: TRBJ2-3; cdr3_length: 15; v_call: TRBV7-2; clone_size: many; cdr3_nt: TGTGCCAGCAGCTCCAGCGGGAGCCAGACAGATACGCAGTATTTT; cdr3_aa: CASSSSGSQTDTQYF
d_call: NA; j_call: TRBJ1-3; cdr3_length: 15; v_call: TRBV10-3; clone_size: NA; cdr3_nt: TGTGCCGTCGGGGGCGGTCTCTACTCTGGAAACACCATATATTTT; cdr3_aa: CAVGGGLYSGNTIYF
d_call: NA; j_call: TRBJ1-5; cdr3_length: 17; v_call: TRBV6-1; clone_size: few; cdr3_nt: TGTGCCAGCATCCTCGGGAGGGGCTTTTATAGCAATCAGCCCCAGCATTTT; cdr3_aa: CASILGRGFYSNQPQHF
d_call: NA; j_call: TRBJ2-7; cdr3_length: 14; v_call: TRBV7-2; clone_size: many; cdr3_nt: TGTGCCAGCAGCTTAAGAACCCTTGGGTACGAGCAGTACTTC; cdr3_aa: CASSLRTLGYEQYF
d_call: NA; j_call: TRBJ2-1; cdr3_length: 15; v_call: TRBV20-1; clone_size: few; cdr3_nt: TGCAGTGCTAGACCCCTGGGAACGGGGACCAATGAGCAGTTCTTC; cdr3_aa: CSARPLGTGTNEQFF
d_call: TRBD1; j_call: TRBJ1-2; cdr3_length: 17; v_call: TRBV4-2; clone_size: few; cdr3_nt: TGTGCCAGCAGCCAAGATTTCGGGGGACAGGGAATTTATGGCTACACCTTC; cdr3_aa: CASSQDFGGQGIYGYTF
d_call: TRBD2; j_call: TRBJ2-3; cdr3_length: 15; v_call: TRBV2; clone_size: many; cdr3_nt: TGTGCCAGCAGATGGACTAGCGAGAGCACAGATACGCAGTATTTT; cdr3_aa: CASRWTSESTDTQYF
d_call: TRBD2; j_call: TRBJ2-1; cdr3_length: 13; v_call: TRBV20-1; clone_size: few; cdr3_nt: TGCAGTGCGGGGACTAGCGGAAGGAATGAGCAGTTCTTC; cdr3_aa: CSAGTSGRNEQFF
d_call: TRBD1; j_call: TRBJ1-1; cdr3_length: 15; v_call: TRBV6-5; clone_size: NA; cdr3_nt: TGTGCCAGCAGTTACTCGGACAGGCTGAACACTGAAGCTTTCTTT; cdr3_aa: CASSYSDRLNTEAFF
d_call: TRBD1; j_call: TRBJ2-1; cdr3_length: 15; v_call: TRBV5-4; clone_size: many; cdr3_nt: TGTGCCAGCAGCTCTCCGGGACAGGGTACTAATGAGCAGTTCTTC; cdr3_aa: CASSSPGQGTNEQFF
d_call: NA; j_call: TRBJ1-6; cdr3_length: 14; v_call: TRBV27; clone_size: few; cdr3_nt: TGTGCCAGCCCCGGACGGAGATATAATTCACCCCTCCACTTT; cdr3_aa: CASPGRRYNSPLHF
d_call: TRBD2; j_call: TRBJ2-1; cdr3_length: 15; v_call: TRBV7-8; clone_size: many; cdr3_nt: TGTGCCAGCAATTCGGGGCGGGGGACCTACAATGAGCAGTTCTTC; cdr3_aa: CASNSGRGTYNEQFF
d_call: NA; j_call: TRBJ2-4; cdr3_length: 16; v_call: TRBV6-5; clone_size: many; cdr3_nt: TGTGCCAGCAGTTACGACCCTCCCCCGGGGCCAAACATTCAGTACTTC; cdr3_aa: CASSYDPPPGPNIQYF
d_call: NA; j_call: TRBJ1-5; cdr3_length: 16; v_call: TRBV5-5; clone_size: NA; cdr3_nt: TGTGCCAGCAGCTTGGACGGTCGGCGGCCAAATCAGCCCCAGCATTTT; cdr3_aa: CASSLDGRRPNQPQHF
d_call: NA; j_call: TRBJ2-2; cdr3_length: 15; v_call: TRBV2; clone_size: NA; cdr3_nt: TGTGCCAGCAGGACAGGGAGGGCGAACACCGGGGAGCTGTTTTTT; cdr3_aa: CASRTGRANTGELFF
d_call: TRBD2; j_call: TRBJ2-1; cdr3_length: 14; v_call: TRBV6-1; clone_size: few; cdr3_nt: TGTGCCAGCAGTCTAGCGGACGTTGGCAATGAGCAGTTCTTC; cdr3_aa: CASSLADVGNEQFF
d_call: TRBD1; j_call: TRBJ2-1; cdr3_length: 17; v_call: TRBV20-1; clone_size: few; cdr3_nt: TGCAGTGCTTGGGGAACCGGGACAGGGGGCGCCTACAATGAGCAGTTCTTC; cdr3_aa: CSAWGTGTGGAYNEQFF
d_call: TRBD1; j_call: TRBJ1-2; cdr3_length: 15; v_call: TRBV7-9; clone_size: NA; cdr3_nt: TGTGCCAGCAGCACGGGGGACAGGGGGCAAGATGGCTACACCTTC; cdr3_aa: CASSTGDRGQDGYTF
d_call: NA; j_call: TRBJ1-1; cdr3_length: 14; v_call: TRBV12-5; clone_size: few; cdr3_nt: TGTGCTAGTGGTTTGGCGGGGGGTGACACTGAAGCTTTCTTT; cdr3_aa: CASGLAGGDTEAFF